A selection of T cell receptor beta chains follows, all from one sample in a study of cytomegalovirus exposure and HLA in healthy donors. Only in-frame clones appear in the TCRdb table, and some are missing; sequencing was by immunoSEQ multiplex PCR. The sample gives 40,000 or so clones, about 60% of which show up once; roughly 8.9% is in the top ten. What was sequenced was PBMCs. These receptors came from a human donor in good health. Both conserved end residues are part of each CDR3. A D gene is named only where the DNA matches it firmly. Only part of the rows carry a size: once, few, many, or a class if the clone is expanded.

TRBJ1-2 few - TRBV7-9 CASSYGGGLYGYTF TGTGCCAGCAGCTACGGGGGAGGCCTATATGGCTACACCTTC
TRBJ1-5 - - TRBV10-3 CAISESFGDQPQHF TGTGCCATCAGTGAGTCTTTCGGGGATCAGCCCCAGCATTTT
TRBJ2-2 - - TRBV5-1 CASSLAGLRTGELFF TGCGCCAGCAGCTTGGCAGGGTTACGCACCGGGGAGCTGTTTTTT
TRBJ2-7 - TRBD2 TRBV28 CASRSGTTAYEQYF TGTGCCAGCAGGTCCGGGACTACCGCCTACGAGCAGTACTTC
TRBJ2-7 - - TRBV2 CASRESSWASYEQYF TGTGCCAGCAGAGAATCTAGCTGGGCCTCCTACGAGCAGTACTTC
TRBJ1-3 once - TRBV29-1 CSVEAEEPGSNTIYF TGCAGCGTTGAAGCGGAAGAACCAGGGTCCAACACCATATATTTT
TRBJ1-1 few - TRBV18 CASSPLPGHNTEAFF TGTGCCAGCTCACCACTACCAGGACACAACACTGAAGCTTTCTTT
TRBJ2-5 few TRBD1 TRBV5-1 CASSTGQGTQETQYF TGCGCCAGCAGCACAGGACAGGGAACTCAAGAGACCCAGTACTTC
TRBJ2-3 - - TRBV7-8 CASSFRSGTDTQYF TGTGCCAGCAGCTTCAGAAGCGGTACAGATACGCAGTATTTT
TRBJ2-2 few - TRBV7-7 CASTEGNTGELFF TGTGCCAGCACCGAGGGGAACACCGGGGAGCTGTTTTTT
TRBJ2-1 - TRBD1 TRBV28 CASITGGSGDEQFF TGTGCCAGCATTACAGGGGGCTCTGGGGATGAGCAGTTCTTC
TRBJ1-6 few - TRBV5-4 CASSATGFGYSPLHF TGTGCCAGCAGCGCTACAGGGTTCGGGTATTCACCCCTCCACTTT
TRBJ1-5 medium-sized TRBD1 TRBV4-1 CASSQDRDSPQHF TGCGCCAGCAGCCAAGATCGGGACAGTCCCCAGCATTTT
TRBJ1-1 - - TRBV18 CASSTGLNTEAFF TGTGCCAGCTCAACGGGACTTAACACTGAAGCTTTCTTT
TRBJ2-6 few - TRBV5-1 CASSLSPTASGANVLTF TGCGCCAGCAGCTTGTCCCCGACAGCCTCTGGGGCCAACGTCCTGACTTTC
TRBJ1-5 few - TRBV7-8 CASSSAGGRDQPQHF TGTGCCAGCAGCTCCGCTGGGGGCCGGGATCAGCCCCAGCATTTT
TRBJ2-1 - TRBD2 TRBV7-2 CASSRAGLVLSEQFF TGTGCCAGCAGCCGAGCCGGACTAGTTCTCAGTGAGCAGTTCTTC
TRBJ2-5 few - TRBV5-6 CASSLYRPGAQYF TGTGCCAGCAGCTTGTACAGGCCAGGGGCCCAGTACTTC
TRBJ2-6 - - TRBV29-1 CSVEILAGANVLTF TGCAGCGTTGAAATCCTAGCCGGGGCCAACGTCCTGACTTTC
TRBJ2-5 few TRBD1 TRBV2 CASSVTGGAETQYF TGTGCCAGCAGTGTGACAGGGGGCGCGGAGACCCAGTACTTC
TRBJ2-1 - TRBD2 TRBV4-3 CASSQDWLAGDTYNEQFF TGCGCCAGCAGCCAAGACTGGCTAGCGGGGGACACCTACAATGAGCAGTTCTTC
TRBJ1-1 - - TRBV2 CASSSQGNTEAFF TGTGCCAGCAGTTCACAGGGGAACACTGAAGCTTTCTTT
TRBJ2-7 - TRBD1 TRBV2 CAAGRDRGNYEQYF TGTGCCGCAGGCCGGGACAGGGGAAACTACGAGCAGTACTTC
TRBJ2-7 - - TRBV7-8 CASSLQGYEQYF TGTGCCAGCAGCTTACAGGGATACGAGCAGTACTTC
TRBJ2-7 - TRBD1 TRBV29-1 CSVDRGGSYEQYF TGCAGCGTAGACAGGGGAGGCTCCTACGAGCAGTACTTC
TRBJ2-5 - - TRBV7-2 CASSLVSTQETQYF TGTGCCAGCAGCTTAGTTAGTACCCAAGAGACCCAGTACTTC
TRBJ1-2 few - TRBV18 CASSPTGTNYGYTF TGTGCCAGCTCACCAACAGGGACCAACTATGGCTACACCTTC
TRBJ1-1 - TRBD1 TRBV4-1 CASSQASGGFTEAFF TGCGCCAGCAGCCAAGCTTCAGGGGGCTTTACTGAAGCTTTCTTT
TRBJ2-5 few TRBD2 TRBV15 CATSRVASGDAWTQYF TGTGCCACCAGCAGAGTCGCTAGCGGGGACGCGTGGACCCAGTACTTC
TRBJ2-2 - - TRBV7-9 CASSRDRRGTTGELFF TGTGCCAGCAGCAGAGACCGGAGGGGTACCACCGGGGAGCTGTTTTTT
TRBJ1-5 few - TRBV30 CAWSVGQGQPQHF TGTGCCTGGAGTGTAGGTCAGGGTCAGCCCCAGCATTTT
TRBJ1-2 once - TRBV7-2 CASQLIRQGRGYTF TGTGCCTCCCAGCTTATCAGGCAGGGCCGGGGCTACACCTTC
TRBJ1-2 few TRBD1 TRBV7-2 CASSTGQGAHLSGYTF TGTGCCAGCAGCACCGGACAGGGGGCGCATCTTAGCGGCTACACCTTC
TRBJ1-5 few - TRBV12-5 CASGPGIGNQPQHF TGTGCTAGTGGCCCAGGGATCGGCAATCAGCCCCAGCATTTT
TRBJ2-7 - TRBD1 TRBV5-1 CASSSRTGVGEQYF TGCGCCAGCAGCTCGCGGACAGGGGTGGGCGAGCAGTACTTC
TRBJ1-2 - TRBD1 TRBV7-2 CASSLAWRQGEGYTF TGTGCCAGCAGCTTAGCGTGGCGGCAGGGGGAAGGCTACACCTTC
TRBJ2-3 - TRBD1 TRBV5-4 CASSRGQIDTQYF TGTGCCAGTTCGAGGGGGCAAATAGATACGCAGTATTTT
TRBJ1-6 once TRBD1 TRBV10-3 CAISAGQVASPLHF TGTGCCATCAGCGCGGGACAGGTGGCTTCACCCCTCCACTTT
TRBJ1-1 - - TRBV7-3 CASSLASGRTEAFF TGTGCCAGCAGCTTAGCCTCAGGGAGGACTGAAGCTTTCTTT
TRBJ1-1 - - TRBV30 CAWSQGLNTEAFF TGTGCCTGGAGCCAGGGATTGAACACTGAAGCTTTCTTT
TRBJ1-5 - TRBD1 TRBV9 CASSGGTGAMPPQHF TGTGCCAGCAGCGGCGGGACAGGGGCGATGCCGCCCCAGCATTTT
TRBJ2-5 - TRBD2 TRBV2 CASRPPSGGYQETQYF TGTGCCAGCAGGCCCCCCAGCGGGGGGTACCAAGAGACCCAGTACTTC
TRBJ1-1 - - TRBV2 CASKADVNTEAFF TGTGCCAGCAAAGCGGATGTAAACACTGAAGCTTTCTTT
TRBJ2-6 - - TRBV5-1 CASRKQVSPGANVLTF TGCGCCAGCAGGAAACAGGTATCACCCGGGGCCAACGTCCTGACTTTC
TRBJ2-4 - - TRBV9 CASSEGLAKNIQYF TGTGCCAGCAGCGAGGGACTGGCCAAAAACATTCAGTACTTC
TRBJ2-1 few TRBD2 TRBV5-1 CASSAGTSGGNEQFF TGCGCCAGCAGCGCCGGGACTAGCGGGGGCAATGAGCAGTTCTTC
TRBJ2-7 - TRBD1 TRBV23-1 CASSQSRDRSYEQYF TGCGCCAGCAGTCAATCAAGGGACAGATCCTACGAGCAGTACTTC
TRBJ1-5 - - TRBV19 CASSIAGAGNQPQHF TGTGCCAGTAGTATAGCAGGGGCTGGCAATCAGCCCCAGCATTTT
TRBJ1-2 few TRBD1 TRBV5-1 CASSLTGGEGYTF TGCGCCAGCAGCTTGACAGGGGGCGAAGGCTACACCTTC
TRBJ1-1 - - TRBV10-3 CAISERIGSSERATEAFF TGTGCCATCAGTGAGAGGATTGGGTCCTCAGAGAGGGCCACTGAAGCTTTCTTT
TRBJ1-5 - - TRBV2 CASSGVRENQPQHF TGTGCCAGCAGTGGGGTGCGGGAAAATCAGCCCCAGCATTTT
TRBJ2-1 - - TRBV2 CASMRGGRGFF TGTGCCAGCATGAGGGGGGGGAGGGGTTTCTTC
TRBJ1-5 few TRBD1 TRBV2 CASSGTAFYGNQPQHF TGTGCCAGCTCCGGGACAGCCTTCTATGGGAATCAGCCCCAGCATTTT
TRBJ2-2 - - TRBV29-1 CSVETTNTGELFF TGCAGCGTTGAAACAACGAACACCGGGGAGCTGTTTTTT
TRBJ2-3 once TRBD2 TRBV4-3 CASSQAPTSGGSTDTQYF TGCGCCAGCAGCCAAGCCCCAACTAGCGGGGGTAGCACAGATACGCAGTATTTT
TRBJ1-3 few - TRBV5-1 CASSRGNTIYF TGCGCCAGCAGCCGGGGAAACACCATATATTTT
TRBJ1-2 - TRBD1 TRBV9 CASSTRQGSAYGYTF TGTGCCAGCAGCACTAGACAGGGTTCGGCCTATGGCTACACCTTC
TRBJ2-7 - - TRBV19 CASSMGVTYEQYF TGTGCCAGTAGTATGGGAGTCACCTACGAGCAGTACTTC